The 14 T cell receptor beta chains presented below share a single source sample, sequenced in a study of shared T cell receptors in the human thymus (TCRdb year 2021). Library creation used the immunoSEQ multiplex PCR assay. TCRdb took over this immuneACCESS table, retaining in-frame rearrangements with V and J assigned. Such tables are incomplete; in checked studies, under half of the missing clones stem from an unresolved V gene, and the remainder is unexplained. Counted in this sample were more than 550,000 clones; roughly 85% of them appeared once. Roughly 0.01% of the sample is held by the ten biggest clonotypes. These data were likewise used in another study, on human thymus T cells.

Source material: thymocytes. These receptors were collected from a girl in the first two years of life with a congenital heart defect. Donor details come from another sample of the same person, matched by shared clones.

The chain recombines TRBV4-1 with TRBJ1-4; D might be TRBD1 (5 bases). Germline V lookup: CDR1 MGHRA, CDR2 YSYEKL. CDR3 length equals 17 residues. Trimming took 4 bases from V and 1 from J, leaving 16 bases between them. CDR3 DNA sequence: TGCGCCAGCAGCCCCGGGGGGGGTATCGGAACTAATGAAAAACTGTTTTTT. Translated: CASSPGGGIGTNEKLFF.

CDR3 amino acids: CASSRDYRGRSDYGYTF. Here the CDR3 DNA reads TGTGCCAGCTCACGAGATTACAGGGGGCGATCAGACTATGGCTACACCTTC. The V gene is TRBV18, the J gene TRBJ1-2; 9 nucleotides match TRBD1. From germline, CDR1 is KGHSH and CDR2 LQKENI. There are 17 residues in the CDR3. V was pared by 4 bases and J by 3 bases, with 12 bases of the junction left unmatched.

This clone was recorded a few times. This sequence joins TRBV6-5 and TRBJ2-3; D is possibly TRBD1 (6 bases). This CDR3 has 16 residues. Trimming removed 2 bases at V and 2 bases at J, with 14 bases between. Germline CDR1 reads MNHEY; CDR2 reads SVGAGI. The CDR3 DNA reads TGTGCCAGCAGTTACATGAGGGGGAGACACACAGATACGCAGTATTTT. Residues: CASSYMRGRHTDTQYF.

The chain uses TRBV4-2 and TRBJ2-2, with D perhaps matching TRBD2 (7 bases). The CDR3 extends over 20 amino acids. CDR1 is LGHNA, CDR2 YNFKEQ, per germline. V lost 2 bases and J 5 bases, leaving 27 bases between the germline ends. CDR3 bases: TGTGCCAGCAGCCAAAGAAGTAATACGGCGGGGGCAAAATGGACCGGGGAGCTGTTTTTT. Amino acid sequence: CASSQRSNTAGAKWTGELFF.

The rearrangement links TRBV5-1 to TRBJ1-5, with 8 bases lining up with TRBD1. V was pared by 3 bases and J by 4 bases, with 12 bases of the junction left unmatched. Germline V gene sequence: CDR1 SGHRS, CDR2 YFSETQ. This CDR3 has 17 residues. CDR3 coding DNA: TGCGCCAGCAGCTACGTGGAAGGACAGGGCCCGAATCAGCCCCAGCATTTT. The encoded protein is CASSYVEGQGPNQPQHF.

The chain recombines TRBV6-5 with TRBJ2-5, with D possibly being TRBD1 (5 bases). The last part of the DNA fits TRBJ2-7 better; the J call may be wrong. The CDR3 is 13 amino acids. The V gene's germline CDR1 is MNHEY and CDR2 SVGAGI. The DNA for the CDR3 is TGTGCCAGCAGTTACGCCACAGGCTACGAGCAGTACTTC. Translation: CASSYATGYEQYF.

This chain connects TRBV30 to TRBJ1-1; 8 bases align to TRBD1. Trimming removed 3 bases from V and 0 bases from J; junction bases left unmatched: 15. Germline V gene data show CDR1 as GTSNPN and CDR2 as SVGIG (reference sequence). The CDR3 runs to 18 residues. The DNA for the CDR3 is TGTGCCTGGAGCCGAACGCCGCGGACAGGGAAGTTGAACACTGAAGCTTTCTTT. Its translation: CAWSRTPRTGKLNTEAFF.

This clone was observed a few times. CDR3 in amino acids: CASSVYRGPLGYGYTF. The CDR3 DNA sequence: TGTGCCAGCAGTGTGTACAGGGGGCCTTTGGGCTATGGCTACACCTTC. The genes are TRBV6-4 and TRBJ1-2, with TRBD1 matching over 9 bases. Germline CDR1 reads MRHNA; CDR2 reads SNTAGT. The CDR3 has 16 amino acids. V shed 4 bases, J shed 4 bases, and the junction held 10 bases outside the gene matches.

This rearrangement joins TRBV7-9 to TRBJ2-5, with 9 bases that match TRBD2. The V gene end was trimmed by 4 bases and the J gene end by 1 base; junction bases not matched to a gene: 7. The CDR3 has 16 amino acids. CDR1 is SEHNR, CDR2 FQNEAQ, per germline (reference sequence). DNA of the CDR3: TGTGCCAGCAGCTCAAATAGCGGGGGACCCCAAGAGACCCAGTACTTC. Its protein product is CASSSNSGGPQETQYF.

The J gene is TRBJ2-7, the V gene TRBV11-2; D is ambiguous. This CDR3 is built from 15 residues. Germline V gives CDR1 SGHAT, CDR2 FQNNGV. V lost 5 bases and J 2 bases, leaving 16 bases between the germline ends. Written as DNA, the CDR3 is TGTGCCAGCAGCCTCCGAGGCAGCGCTCCCTACGAGCAGTACTTC. Its protein is CASSLRGSAPYEQYF.

This chain connects TRBV27 to TRBJ2-3, with a possible D match to TRBD2 (7 bases). The CDR3 totals 18 residues. The V and J ends lost 6 bases and 2 bases respectively, with 24 bases between them. Germline V CDR1 and CDR2: MNHEY, SMNVEV (reference sequence). CDR3 region: CASRIVREPGGLTDTQYF. DNA of the CDR3: TGTGCCAGCAGGATCGTTCGGGAACCGGGGGGCCTCACAGATACGCAGTATTTT.

The V and J genes are TRBV7-9 and TRBJ2-7; 9 bases match TRBD1. After removal of 2 bases from V and 4 bases from J, the junction contained 3 bases not matched to a gene. CDR3 length: 14 amino acids. Germline CDR1 SEHNR, CDR2 FQNEAQ (reference sequence). CDR3 region: CASSLMGTGYEQYF. The CDR3 DNA sequence: TGTGCCAGCAGCTTAATGGGGACAGGGTACGAGCAGTACTTC.

The rearrangement uses TRBV11-2 and TRBJ2-5; 7 bases are a match to TRBD1. This CDR3 comprises 15 residues. Germline assignment: CDR1 SGHAT and CDR2 FQNNGV. V lost 6 bases and J lost 5; bases outside the gene matches: 12. CDR3 sequence reads: CASRGTKGAMETQYF. The CDR3 nucleotides are TGTGCCAGCAGGGGGACAAAGGGGGCGATGGAGACCCAGTACTTC.

The rearrangement uses TRBV12-5 and TRBJ1-2; TRBD1 aligns across 9 bases. The CDR3 has 15 amino acids. CDR1 and CDR2 (germline): LGHNT, FRNRAP. The V segment lost 6 bases and the J segment 5 bases; nucleotides outside the gene matches: 10. The CDR3 coding sequence is TGTGCTAGTGGACTGAAATTAGGACAGGGGTATGGCTACACCTTC. Translating it yields CASGLKLGQGYGYTF.